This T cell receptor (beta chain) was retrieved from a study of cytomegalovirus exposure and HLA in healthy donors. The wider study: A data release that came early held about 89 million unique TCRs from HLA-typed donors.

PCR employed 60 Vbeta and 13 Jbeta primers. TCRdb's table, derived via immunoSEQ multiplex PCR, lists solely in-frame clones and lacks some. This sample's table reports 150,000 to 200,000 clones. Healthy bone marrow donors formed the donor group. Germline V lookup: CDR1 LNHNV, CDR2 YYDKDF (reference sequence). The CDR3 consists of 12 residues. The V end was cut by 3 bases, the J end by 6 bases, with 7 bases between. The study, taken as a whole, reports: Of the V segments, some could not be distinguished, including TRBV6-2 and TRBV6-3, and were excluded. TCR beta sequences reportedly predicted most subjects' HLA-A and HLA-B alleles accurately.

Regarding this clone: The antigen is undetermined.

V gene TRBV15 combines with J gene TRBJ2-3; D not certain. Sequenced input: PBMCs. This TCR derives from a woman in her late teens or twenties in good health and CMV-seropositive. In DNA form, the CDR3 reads TGTGCCACCAGCAGGCTATCGGATACGCAGTATTTT. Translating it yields CATSRLSDTQYF.